The 32 T cell receptor beta chains presented below share a single source sample, sequenced in a study of OX40 agonist ivuxolimab in advanced cancers. Repertoires were generated with immunoSEQ multiplex PCR, while TCRdb's copy carries only in-frame clones and drops some. The sample holds about 97,000 clones, about 86% seen once. The sample was CD4+ or CD8+ T cells sorted from blood, taken in a trial of the OX40 agonist ivuxolimab. These receptors were collected from an adult with an advanced solid tumor such as melanoma, head and neck, liver or kidney cancer.

The rearrangement links TRBV19 to TRBJ2-7; D is perhaps TRBD1 (6 bases). The V end was cut by 4 bases, the J end by 2 bases, with 9 bases between. The germline V gene has CDR1 LNHDA and CDR2 SQIVND (reference sequence). There are 13 residues in the CDR3. The CDR3 here is CASSRDTPYEQYF. The CDR3 nucleotides read TGTGCCAGTAGTAGGGACACCCCCTACGAGCAGTACTTC. The variable domain in full, with the rest retrieved from reference TRBV19 and TRBJ2-7, is DGGITQSPKYLFRKEGQNVTLSCEQNLNHDAMYWYRQDPGQGLRLIYYSQIVNDFQKGDIAEGYSVSREKKESFPLTVTSAQKNPTAFYLCASSRDTPYEQYFGPGTRLTVT.

The V call is TRBV6-5, the J call TRBJ2-7; TRBD1 aligns across 7 bases. V dropped 7 bases and J dropped 7; count of bases not matched to a gene: 4. The CDR3 is 11 amino acids. Germline values: CDR1 MNHEY, CDR2 SVGAGI. The CDR3 sequence: CASTQGREQYF. As DNA, the CDR3 is TGTGCCAGCACACAGGGGCGGGAGCAGTACTTC.

The rearrangement joins TRBV6-4 to TRBJ1-1; D remains ambiguous. The CDR3 covers 13 residues. V dropped 5 bases and J dropped 1 base, with 8 bases sitting between them. Germline V gives CDR1 MRHNA, CDR2 SNTAGT. This chain's CDR3 is CASSRTGNTEAFF. In nucleotides, the CDR3 is TGTGCCAGCAGTCGCACGGGGAACACTGAAGCTTTCTTT.

The genes are TRBV5-4 and TRBJ2-7; D is perhaps TRBD2 (5 bases). The germline gives CDR1 SGHNT, CDR2 YYREEE (reference sequence). V was pared by 4 bases and J by 3 bases, with 14 bases between. The length of the CDR3 is 14 residues. For the CDR3, the DNA is TGTGCCAGCAGCAATAAGCGGAACAGCTACGAGCAGTACTTC. Translating gives CASSNKRNSYEQYF. Combining the CDR3 with reference TRBV5-4 and TRBJ2-7 gives the whole variable domain ETGVTQSPTHLIKTRGQQVTLRCSSQSGHNTVSWYQQALGQGPQFIFQYYREEENGRGNFPPRFSGLQFPNYSSELNVNALELDDSALYLCASSNKRNSYEQYFGPGTRLTVT.

The V call is TRBV4-2, the J call TRBJ2-3; D possibly corresponds to TRBD2 (5 bases). V was shortened by 5 bases and J by 1 base, with 10 bases between the two germline ends. This CDR3 contains 14 residues. Germline V gives CDR1 LGHNA, CDR2 YNFKEQ. Written as DNA, the CDR3 is TGTGCCAGCAGCGGCCGGACTCGCACAGATACGCAGTATTTT. It is translated as CASSGRTRTDTQYF.

V and J are TRBV27 and TRBJ1-5; no reliable D call. This CDR3 is 14 amino acids long. Germline-derived CDR1 and CDR2 are MNHEY and SMNVEV (reference sequence). Trimming removed 3 bases from V and 4 bases from J, with 10 bases in between. In DNA, the CDR3 is TGTGCCAGCAGTTTTCTGGGGTATAATCAGCCCCAGCATTTT. Encoded protein: CASSFLGYNQPQHF.

This chain joins TRBV16 and TRBJ1-1; D gene unclear. V was shortened by 2 bases and J by 5 bases, with 9 bases between the two germline ends. The germline gives CDR1 KGHSY, CDR2 FQNENV. The CDR3 is 13 amino acids. As DNA, the CDR3 is TGTGCCAGCAGCCAACTGCGGGAAACTGAAGCTTTCTTT. It codes for CASSQLRETEAFF.

The chain is built from TRBV5-1 and TRBJ2-1; 9 bases line up with TRBD1. Germline V gives CDR1 SGHRS, CDR2 YFSETQ. The CDR3 consists of 15 residues. The V gene end was trimmed by 5 bases and the J gene end by 3 bases; junction bases not matched to a gene: 6. CDR3 coding DNA: TGCGCCAGCAGTCCCGGGACAGGGAGCTACAATGAGCAGTTCTTC. Translated, it gives CASSPGTGSYNEQFF.

The V and J genes are TRBV10-3 and TRBJ2-7; TRBD2 agrees at 10 bases. V was clipped by 3 bases and J by 6 bases; unmatched bases: 5. Germline V CDR1 and CDR2: ENHRY, SYGVKD. The length of the CDR3 is 14 residues. CDR3 in DNA: TGTGCCATCAGTGATAATCTAGCGGGAGTCGAGCAGTACTTC. Translating it yields CAISDNLAGVEQYF.

The CDR3 nucleotides are TGCAGCGTGAGGGACGGGTCGAGAACTGAAGCTTTCTTT. Translated: CSVRDGSRTEAFF. The chain carries TRBV29-1 and TRBJ1-1; tentative D call: TRBD1 (5 bases). CDR1 is SQVTM, CDR2 ANQGSEA, per germline. Between the trimmed V and J ends, which lost 6 bases and 5 bases, there was a span of 16 bases. The CDR3 has 13 residues.

Ten or more counts support this clone. The rearrangement joins TRBV30 to TRBJ1-1; D perhaps matches TRBD1 (5 bases). V gave up 7 bases and J gave up 1 base, with 13 bases separating them. CDR3 length equals 13 residues. CDR1 and CDR2 from the germline V gene are GTSNPN and SVGIG (reference sequence). The DNA for the CDR3 is TGTGCCTCGCCCCTCAGGGAGAACACTGAAGCTTTCTTT. Protein sequence: CASPLRENTEAFF.

The rearrangement links TRBV7-9 to TRBJ1-1; 9 bases align to TRBD1. The length of the CDR3 is 14 residues. The germline CDR1 and CDR2 sequences are SEHNR and FQNEAQ (reference sequence). The V gene end was trimmed by 6 bases and the J gene end by 4 bases; junction bases not matched to a gene: 6. The CDR3 sequence is CASSMTGGSTEAFF. In DNA, the CDR3 is TGTGCCAGCAGTATGACAGGGGGTAGCACTGAAGCTTTCTTT.

The chain employs TRBV4-1 and TRBJ1-2, with D possibly matching TRBD1 (5 bases). The V gene's germline CDR1 is MGHRA and CDR2 YSYEKL. Trimming shortened V by 0 bases and J by 3 bases, and 11 bases separated the two germline ends. The CDR3 runs 15 residues. CDR3 amino acids: CASSQERGTDYGYTF. For the CDR3, the DNA is TGCGCCAGCAGCCAAGAGAGGGGTACGGACTATGGCTACACCTTC.

V gene TRBV7-2 combines with J gene TRBJ1-1; D unclear. The germline CDR1 and CDR2 sequences are SGHTA and FQGNSA. V was cut by 2 bases and J by 5 bases, with 15 bases left in between. There are 15 residues in the CDR3. The CDR3 DNA is TGTGCCAGCAGCTTACCCCAGTCCCTAAGGACTGAAGCTTTCTTT. This encodes CASSLPQSLRTEAFF.

The chain joins TRBV5-1 to TRBJ2-3; weak D call: TRBD2 (6 bases). With 4 bases removed from V and 0 bases from J, the gap between germline ends came to 18 bases. Germline V CDR1 and CDR2: SGHRS, YFSETQ. CDR3 length equals 17 residues. This CDR3 is CASSPPLTGLSTDTQYF. The CDR3 coding sequence is TGCGCCAGCAGCCCACCCCTAACGGGACTGAGCACAGATACGCAGTATTTT.

V gene TRBV5-1 combines with J gene TRBJ2-3; a possible D gene is TRBD1 (6 bases). Germline CDR1 and CDR2: SGHRS and YFSETQ. The CDR3 is 16 amino acids. The V and J ends lost 4 bases and 6 bases respectively, with 21 bases between them. The CDR3 bases are TGCGCCAGCAGCCGAGGTACAGGGCAGATGATGGATACGCAGTATTTT. This encodes CASSRGTGQMMDTQYF.

The chain employs TRBV7-6 and TRBJ1-4; 7 bases line up with TRBD1. Per germline, CDR1 SGHVS and CDR2 FNYEAQ. The J segment lost 8 bases and the V segment lost 0 bases, leaving 6 bases of the junction unmatched. The CDR3 consists of 15 residues. Here the CDR3 DNA reads TGTGCCAGCAGCTTAGCTGGGACAGTAGGAGAAAAACTGTTTTTT. Translating gives CASSLAGTVGEKLFF.

The CDR3 nucleotides read TGTGCCAGCAGCTTAGTTGGCGGGGGGTTGCAAGAAAAACTGTTTTTT. Translation: CASSLVGGGLQEKLFF. The chain carries TRBV7-2 and TRBJ1-4; D possibly corresponds to TRBD1 (5 bases). CDR1 SGHTA and CDR2 FQGNSA come from the germline V gene. The V gene lost 1 base and the J gene lost 8 bases, with 17 bases spanning the gap. The CDR3 length is 16 residues.

The chain couples TRBV18 to TRBJ1-3; D may be TRBD1 (5 bases). There are 15 residues in the CDR3. Trimming left V 3 bases short and J 4 bases short, with 13 bases between. The germline V gene encodes CDR1 KGHSH and CDR2 LQKENI. CDR3 sequence (DNA): TGTGCCAGCTCACCGGGGCAGAACTGGGGAAACACCATATATTTT. Protein product: CASSPGQNWGNTIYF.

V usage is TRBV11-3 and J usage is TRBJ1-2, with D possibly matching TRBD1 (6 bases). Trimming shortened V by 4 bases and J by 2 bases, and 14 bases separated the two germline ends. The germline V gene has CDR1 SGHNT and CDR2 YENEEA. This CDR3 spans 15 amino acids. The CDR3: CASSSRVGGNYGYTF. The CDR3 DNA reads TGTGCCAGCAGCTCTCGGGTAGGGGGAAACTATGGCTACACCTTC.

V is TRBV11-2 and J is TRBJ2-4, with 8 bases that match TRBD2. The CDR3 runs to 16 residues. Trimming cost V 5 bases and J 3 bases; bases outside gene matches: 9. CDR1 and CDR2 from the germline V gene are SGHAT and FQNNGV. The CDR3 sequence is CASSPGLAGHKNIQYF. CDR3 DNA: TGTGCCAGCAGCCCAGGACTAGCTGGTCACAAAAACATTCAGTACTTC.

The chain is built from TRBV7-2 and TRBJ1-1; D is ambiguous. The CDR3 is 13 residues long. V was shortened by 3 bases and J by 1 base, with 6 bases between the two germline ends. CDR1 is SGHTA, CDR2 FQGNSA, per germline. The CDR3 DNA follows: TGTGCCAGCAGCTTTGGGTGGAACACTGAAGCTTTCTTT. Protein sequence: CASSFGWNTEAFF.

A remark on this clone: The junction differs from germline at one of its ends, possibly a read error. This sequence joins TRBV7-8 and TRBJ1-2, with D uncertain. Germline lookup yields CDR1 SGHVS and CDR2 FQNEAQ. This CDR3 is 13 amino acids long. CDR3 in amino acids: CASSSPPNLAEAF. The CDR3 DNA follows: TGTGCCAGCAGCTCCCCCCCGAACCTGGCTGAGGCCTTC.

The chain uses TRBV6-1 and TRBJ1-2; TRBD1 matches 9 bases. The CDR3 is 12 residues long. Per germline, CDR1 MNHNS and CDR2 SASEGT. V dropped 6 bases and J dropped 7; count of bases not matched to a gene: 3. This CDR3 reads CASRTGGVGYTF. DNA for the CDR3: TGTGCCAGCAGGACAGGGGGGGTTGGCTACACCTTC.

V and J are TRBV7-3 and TRBJ1-1; D is uncertain. The germline CDR1 and CDR2 sequences are SGHTA and FQGTGA. The CDR3 contains 13 residues. V was clipped by 0 bases and J by 1 base, with 3 bases between them. The CDR3 DNA sequence: TGTGCCAGCAGCTTAACCGGGAACACTGAAGCTTTCTTT. This codes for CASSLTGNTEAFF.

The V gene is TRBV12-5, the J gene TRBJ2-3; D not certain. The length of the CDR3 is 10 residues. Trimming removed 6 bases at V and 6 bases at J, with 4 bases between. CDR1 is LGHNT and CDR2 is FRNRAP in the germline V gene. DNA of the CDR3: TGTGCTAGTGGAGAGGATACGCAGTATTTT. Amino acids: CASGEDTQYF.

This sequence joins TRBV6-5 and TRBJ1-2; maybe TRBD1 (5 bases). CDR3 size: 15 residues. CDR1 is MNHEY and CDR2 is SVGAGI in the germline V gene. V was pared by 0 bases and J by 5 bases, with 13 bases between. The CDR3 DNA is TGTGCCAGCAGTTACTCGGCCGGGACGGCGTATGGCTACACCTTC. Translated, it gives CASSYSAGTAYGYTF.

This chain links TRBV4-1 with TRBJ2-7; TRBD2 is a possible D gene (6 bases). V was cut by 2 bases and J by 5 bases, with 13 bases left in between. The CDR3 extends over 14 amino acids. Germline CDR1 and CDR2: MGHRA and YSYEKL. Here the CDR3 DNA reads TGCGCCAGCAGCCAACCGACTAGTACAGACGAGCAGTACTTC. Protein: CASSQPTSTDEQYF.

This clone turned up a few times. The genes are TRBV5-1 and TRBJ1-1; D is ambiguous. Germline V gene data show CDR1 as SGHRS and CDR2 as YFSETQ. Trimming cost V 0 bases and J 7 bases, with 13 bases left between them. This CDR3 is 14 amino acids long. The CDR3 nucleotides are TGCGCCAGCAGCTTGGTGGTACAGCCTTATGAAGCTTTCTTT. Protein: CASSLVVQPYEAFF.

This chain links TRBV6-5 with TRBJ2-5, with TRBD1 as a possible D gene (5 bases). The V and J ends lost 11 bases and 7 bases respectively, with 14 bases between them. Germline V gene sequence: CDR1 MNHEY, CDR2 SVGAGI. CDR3 length: 11 amino acids. The CDR3 is CAAGPQRTQYF. The DNA of the CDR3 is TGTGCCGCAGGGCCCCAGAGGACCCAGTACTTC.

The gene calls are TRBV2 and TRBJ1-2; D remains ambiguous. The CDR3 sequence is 8 residues long. V was shortened by 6 bases and J by 12 bases, with 5 bases between the two germline ends. Germline V gene lookup returns CDR1 SNHLY and CDR2 FYNNEI. The CDR3 coding sequence is TGTGCCAGCAGCCCAGACACCTTC. It yields the protein CASSPDTF.

V usage is TRBV6-4 and J usage is TRBJ2-2, with TRBD1 matching over 7 bases. With 4 bases clipped from V and 3 bases from J, the junction kept 2 bases outside the gene matches. The CDR3 consists of 14 residues. Per the germline V gene, CDR1 is MRHNA and CDR2 is SNTAGT. CDR3 protein: CASSADRDTGELFF. CDR3 nucleotides: TGTGCCAGCAGTGCCGACAGGGACACCGGGGAGCTGTTTTTT.